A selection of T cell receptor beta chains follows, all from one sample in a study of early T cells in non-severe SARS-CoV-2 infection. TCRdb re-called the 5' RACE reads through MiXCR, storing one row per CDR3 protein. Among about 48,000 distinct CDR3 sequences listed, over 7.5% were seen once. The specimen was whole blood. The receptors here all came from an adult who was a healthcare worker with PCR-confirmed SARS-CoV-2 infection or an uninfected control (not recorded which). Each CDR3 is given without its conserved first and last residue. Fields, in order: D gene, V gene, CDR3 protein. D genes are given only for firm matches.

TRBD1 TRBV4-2 ASSQDSRTGRSYEQY
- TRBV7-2 ASSSWNGALLNEQF
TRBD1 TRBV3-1 ASSHQRTGKNTEAF
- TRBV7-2 ASSFLNRNTEAF
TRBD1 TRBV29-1 SVEAIDRASYNEQF
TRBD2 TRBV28 ASRMSGRGADTQY
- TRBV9 ASSVGANNEQF
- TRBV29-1 SVEEWRDVPGTDTQY
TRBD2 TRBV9 ASSESGSSYNEQF
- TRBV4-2 ASSQDRVVKNIQY
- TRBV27 ASADPNSPLH
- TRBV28 ASSPPTYNEQF
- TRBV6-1 ASSEKKGGGQPQH
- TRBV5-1 ASSLSVFAENTEAF
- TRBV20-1 SAEGGFSSYNEQF
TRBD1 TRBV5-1 ASSPLTGGDETQY
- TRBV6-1 ASSAAYNEQF
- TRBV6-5 ASSTMNTEAF
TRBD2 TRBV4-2 ASSPDHPVKREGPDEQF
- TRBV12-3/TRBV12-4 ASSFGSGELF
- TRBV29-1 SVDGAFTYEQY
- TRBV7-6 ASSLGQFYGYT